This T cell receptor beta chain is from a study of T cell changes during pregnancy in multiple sclerosis. Here immunoSEQ multiplex PCR was the method, and the copy in TCRdb shows in-frame clones only, minus some. The sample has approximately 40,000 clones, just over 90% seen once. The CDR3 extends over 13 amino acids. From germline, CDR1 is KGHSH and CDR2 LQKENI. V was trimmed by 4 bases and J by 5 bases, leaving 8 bases between them. The chain couples TRBV18 to TRBJ2-2; tentatively, D is TRBD1 (6 bases). The receptor's source is a female donor with multiple sclerosis, enrolled in a pregnancy study. Sequences were derived from CD4+ T cells from peripheral blood mononuclear cells, sampled in the third trimester of pregnancy. The DNA for the CDR3 is TGTGCCAGCTCACGCGGACAGACCGGGGAGCTGTTTTTT. Amino acids: CASSRGQTGELFF.